The following is a TCR beta chain sequence with its context. In the original analysis: Counts of nucleated cells, estimated from reference gene primer amplification, were obtained. Profiling relied on immunoSEQ multiplex PCR, and the TCRdb table lists in-frame clones only, not all of them. V and J calls and clone size are given by that table; D and trimming were obtained from the DNA. The data show roughly 260,000 clones, nearly 90% seen once. CDR3 length: 20 amino acids. V lost 0 bases to trimming and J lost 1 base; unmatched junction nucleotides: 17. The germline CDR1 and CDR2 sequences are MGHRA and YSYEKL. These data belong to a study of blood T cell repertoires in COVID-19. Across the whole study: Samples came from the United States, Italy and Spain, spanning acute and convalescent COVID-19. From T cells, B-cell-depleted T cells, or PBMCs came the material, which was cDNA or gDNA.

This sequence was found in a woman in her 40s who had recovered from COVID-19. The J gene is TRBJ2-7, the V gene TRBV4-1; 8 bases match TRBD2. The sequenced sample consisted of peripheral blood. The CDR3 sequence is CASSQDPWLGRAGGSYEQYF. CDR3 in DNA: TGCGCCAGCAGCCAAGATCCGTGGTTAGGGAGGGCGGGGGGTTCCTACGAGCAGTACTTC.